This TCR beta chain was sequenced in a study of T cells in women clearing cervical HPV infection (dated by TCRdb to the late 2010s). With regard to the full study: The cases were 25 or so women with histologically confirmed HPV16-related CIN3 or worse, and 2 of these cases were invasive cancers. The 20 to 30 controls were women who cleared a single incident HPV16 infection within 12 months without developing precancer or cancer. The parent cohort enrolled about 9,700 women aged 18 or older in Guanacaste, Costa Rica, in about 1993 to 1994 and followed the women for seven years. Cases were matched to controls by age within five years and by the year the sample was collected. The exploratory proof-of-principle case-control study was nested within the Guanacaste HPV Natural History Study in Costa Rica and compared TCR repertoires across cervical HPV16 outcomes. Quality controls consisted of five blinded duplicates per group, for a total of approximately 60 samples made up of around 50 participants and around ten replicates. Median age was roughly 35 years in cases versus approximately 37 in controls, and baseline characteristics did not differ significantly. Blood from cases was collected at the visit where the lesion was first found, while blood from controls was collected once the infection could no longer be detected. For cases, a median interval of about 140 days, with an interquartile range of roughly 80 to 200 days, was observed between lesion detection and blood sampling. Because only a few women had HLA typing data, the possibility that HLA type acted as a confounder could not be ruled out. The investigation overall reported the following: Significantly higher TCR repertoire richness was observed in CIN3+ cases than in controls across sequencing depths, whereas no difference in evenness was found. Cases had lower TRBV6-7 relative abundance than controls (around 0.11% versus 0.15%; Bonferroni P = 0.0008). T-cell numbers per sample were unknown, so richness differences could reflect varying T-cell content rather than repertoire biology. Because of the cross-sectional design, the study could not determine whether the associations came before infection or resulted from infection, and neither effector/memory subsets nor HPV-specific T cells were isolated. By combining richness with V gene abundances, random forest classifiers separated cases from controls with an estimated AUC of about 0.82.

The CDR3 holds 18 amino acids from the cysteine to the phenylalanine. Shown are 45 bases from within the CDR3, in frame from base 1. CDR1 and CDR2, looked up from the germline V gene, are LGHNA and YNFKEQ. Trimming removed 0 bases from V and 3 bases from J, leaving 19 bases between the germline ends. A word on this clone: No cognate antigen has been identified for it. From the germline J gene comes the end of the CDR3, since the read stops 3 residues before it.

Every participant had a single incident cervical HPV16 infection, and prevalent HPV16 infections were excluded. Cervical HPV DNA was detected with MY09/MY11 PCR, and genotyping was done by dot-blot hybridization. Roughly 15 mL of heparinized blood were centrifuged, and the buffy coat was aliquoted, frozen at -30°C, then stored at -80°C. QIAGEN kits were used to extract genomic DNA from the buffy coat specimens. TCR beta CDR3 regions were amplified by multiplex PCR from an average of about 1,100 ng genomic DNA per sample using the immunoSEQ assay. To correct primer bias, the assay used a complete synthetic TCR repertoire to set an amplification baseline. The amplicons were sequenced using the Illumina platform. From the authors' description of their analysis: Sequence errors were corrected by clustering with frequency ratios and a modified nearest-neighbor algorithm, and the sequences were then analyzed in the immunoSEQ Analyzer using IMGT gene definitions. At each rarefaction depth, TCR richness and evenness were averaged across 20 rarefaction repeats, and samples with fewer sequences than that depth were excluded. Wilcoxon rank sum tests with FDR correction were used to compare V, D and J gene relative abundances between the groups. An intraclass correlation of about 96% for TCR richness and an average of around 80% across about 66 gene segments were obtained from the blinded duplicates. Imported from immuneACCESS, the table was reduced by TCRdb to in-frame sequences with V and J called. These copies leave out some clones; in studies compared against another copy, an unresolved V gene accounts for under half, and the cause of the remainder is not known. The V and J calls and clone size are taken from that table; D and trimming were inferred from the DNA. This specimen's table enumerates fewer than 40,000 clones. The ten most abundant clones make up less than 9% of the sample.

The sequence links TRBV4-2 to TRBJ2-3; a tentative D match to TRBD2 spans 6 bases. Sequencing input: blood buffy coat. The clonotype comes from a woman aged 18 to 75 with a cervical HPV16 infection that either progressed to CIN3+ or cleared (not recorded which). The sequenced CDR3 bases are TGTGCCAGCAGCCAAGAAGGTTGGGGCGGGGCGACGACAGATACG. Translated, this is CASSQEGWGGATTDT. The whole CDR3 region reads CASSQEGWGGATTDTQYF.